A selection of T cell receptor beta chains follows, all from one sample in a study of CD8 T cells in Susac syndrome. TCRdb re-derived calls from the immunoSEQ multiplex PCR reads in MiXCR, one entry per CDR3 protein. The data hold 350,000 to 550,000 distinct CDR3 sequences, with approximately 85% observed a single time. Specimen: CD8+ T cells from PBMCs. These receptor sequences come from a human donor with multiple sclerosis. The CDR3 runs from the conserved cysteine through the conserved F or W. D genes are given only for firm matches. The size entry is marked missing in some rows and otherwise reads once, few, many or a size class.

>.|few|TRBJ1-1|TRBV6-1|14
CASSDQGIDTEAFF
TGTGCCAGCAGTGATCAGGGTATCGACACTGAAGCTTTCTTT
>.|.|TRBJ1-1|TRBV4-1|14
CASTSGTSPTEAFF
TGCGCCAGCACGTCGGGGACCTCCCCCACTGAAGCTTTCTTT
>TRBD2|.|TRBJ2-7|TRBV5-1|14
CASSPGTSFYEQYF
TGCGCCAGCAGCCCCGGGACTAGCTTCTACGAGCAGTACTTC
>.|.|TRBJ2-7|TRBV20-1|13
CSARGDGTYEQYF
TGCAGTGCTAGAGGGGACGGAACCTACGAGCAGTACTTC
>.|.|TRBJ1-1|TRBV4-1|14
CASSQEAEYTEAFF
TGCGCCAGCAGCCAAGAGGCGGAGTACACTGAAGCTTTCTTT
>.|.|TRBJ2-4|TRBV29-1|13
CSVGHLAKNIQYF
TGCAGCGTTGGCCACCTAGCCAAAAACATTCAGTACTTC
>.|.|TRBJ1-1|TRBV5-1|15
CASSFRDGVNTEAFF
TGCGCCAGCAGTTTTCGGGACGGGGTGAACACTGAAGCTTTCTTT
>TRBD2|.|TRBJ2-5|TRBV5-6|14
CASRASGLQETQYF
TGTGCCAGCAGGGCTAGCGGCTTACAAGAGACCCAGTACTTC
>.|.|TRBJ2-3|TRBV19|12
CATRPAADTQYF
TGTGCCACTCGGCCGGCCGCAGATACGCAGTATTTT
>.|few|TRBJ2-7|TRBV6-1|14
CASSELGSADEQYF
TGTGCCAGCAGTGAACTTGGGTCGGCAGACGAGCAGTACTTC
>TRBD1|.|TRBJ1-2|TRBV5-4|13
CATEGGALDGYTF
TGTGCAACGGAAGGGGGCGCACTGGATGGCTACACCTTC
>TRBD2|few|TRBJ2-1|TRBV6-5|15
CASSLGTSAYNEQFF
TGTGCCAGCAGTTTGGGGACTAGCGCTTACAATGAGCAGTTCTTC
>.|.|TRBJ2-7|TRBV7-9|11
CASSFTLEQYF
TGTGCCAGCAGCTTTACGCTCGAGCAGTACTTC
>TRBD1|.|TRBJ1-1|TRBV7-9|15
CASSYPTGGSTEAFF
TGTGCCAGCAGTTATCCTACAGGGGGGTCGACTGAAGCTTTCTTT
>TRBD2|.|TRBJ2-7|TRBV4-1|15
CASSQGLAGVYEQYF
TGTGCCAGCAGCCAGGGACTAGCGGGAGTCTACGAGCAGTACTTC
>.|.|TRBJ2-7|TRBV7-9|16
CASSPNPREGYPEQYF
TGTGCCAGCAGCCCAAACCCACGGGAAGGGTATCCTGAGCAGTACTTC
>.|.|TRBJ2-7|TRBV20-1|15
CSARDREDSSYEQYF
TGCAGTGCTAGAGATAGAGAGGACAGCTCCTACGAGCAGTACTTC
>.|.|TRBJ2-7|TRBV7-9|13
CASGGAESYEQYF
TGTGCCAGCGGGGGAGCGGAAAGCTACGAGCAGTACTTC
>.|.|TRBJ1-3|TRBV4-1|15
CASSPDRNPGNTIYF
TGCGCCAGCAGCCCAGACAGGAACCCCGGAAACACCATATATTTT
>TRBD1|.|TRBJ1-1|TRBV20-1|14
CSATLQGGGTEAFF
TGCAGTGCTACACTACAGGGGGGAGGGACTGAAGCTTTCTTT
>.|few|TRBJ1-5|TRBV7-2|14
CASSFITENQPQHF
TGTGCCAGCAGCTTCATCACCGAGAATCAGCCCCAGCATTTT
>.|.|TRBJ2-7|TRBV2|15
CASSEWGVPVGEQYF
TGTGCCAGCAGTGAGTGGGGGGTCCCAGTAGGGGAGCAGTACTTC
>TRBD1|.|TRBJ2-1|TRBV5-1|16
CASSFFGTGVLSEQFF
TGCGCCAGCAGCTTTTTTGGGACAGGGGTTTTGAGTGAGCAGTTCTTC
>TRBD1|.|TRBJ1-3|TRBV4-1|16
CASSPRTGAAGNTIYF
TGCGCCAGCAGCCCTCGGACAGGGGCGGCTGGAAACACCATATATTTT
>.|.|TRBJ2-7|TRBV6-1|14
CTSKTAASSYEQYF
TGTACCTCGAAAACGGCAGCGAGCTCCTACGAGCAGTACTTC
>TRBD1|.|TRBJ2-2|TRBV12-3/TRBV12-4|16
CASTIPGQGATGELFF
TGTGCCAGCACCATACCGGGACAGGGGGCAACCGGGGAGCTGTTTTTT
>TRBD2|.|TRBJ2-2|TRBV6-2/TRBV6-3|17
CASSPRAGAQLTGELFF
TGTGCCAGCAGTCCTCGAGCGGGGGCCCAACTCACCGGGGAGCTGTTTTTT
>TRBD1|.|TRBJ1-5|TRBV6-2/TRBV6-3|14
CASSYWDRSQPQHF
TGTGCCAGCAGTTACTGGGACAGGTCGCAGCCCCAGCATTTT
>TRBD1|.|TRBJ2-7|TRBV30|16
CAWSGLGQGHSDEQYF
TGTGCCTGGAGCGGACTGGGACAGGGTCATAGCGACGAGCAGTACTTC
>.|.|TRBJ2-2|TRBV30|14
CAWSVTQAAGELFF
TGTGCCTGGAGTGTAACTCAGGCCGCCGGGGAGCTGTTTTTT
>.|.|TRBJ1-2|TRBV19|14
CASGRRQIDYGYTF
TGTGCCAGTGGACGCCGGCAGATAGACTATGGCTACACCTTC
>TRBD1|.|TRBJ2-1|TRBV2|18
CASSEGIPGTGSYNEQFF
TGTGCCAGCAGTGAGGGGATCCCCGGGACAGGGAGCTACAATGAGCAGTTCTTC
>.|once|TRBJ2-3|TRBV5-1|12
CASSFNTDTQYF
TGCGCCAGCAGCTTCAACACAGATACGCAGTATTTT
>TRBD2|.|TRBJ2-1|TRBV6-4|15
CASSDSILAGAEQFF
TGTGCCAGCAGTGACTCGATACTAGCGGGAGCTGAGCAGTTCTTC
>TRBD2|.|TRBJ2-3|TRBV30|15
CAWSQTGGLTDTQYF
TGTGCCTGGAGCCAGACGGGGGGGCTCACAGATACGCAGTATTTT
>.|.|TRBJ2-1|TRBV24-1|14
CATSAPGAYNEQFF
TGTGCCACCAGTGCCCCCGGGGCCTACAATGAGCAGTTCTTC
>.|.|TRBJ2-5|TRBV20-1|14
CSARNGGYQETQYF
TGCAGTGCTAGAAATGGGGGGTACCAAGAGACCCAGTACTTC
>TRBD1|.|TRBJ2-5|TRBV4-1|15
CASSHRTGEQETQYF
TGCGCCAGCAGCCATCGGACAGGGGAACAAGAGACCCAGTACTTC
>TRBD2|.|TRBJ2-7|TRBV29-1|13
CSVGGGRQYEQYF
TGCAGCGTTGGTGGCGGGAGGCAGTACGAGCAGTACTTC
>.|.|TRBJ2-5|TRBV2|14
CASSETGLGQTQYF
TGTGCCAGCAGTGAAACGGGGCTTGGTCAGACCCAGTACTTC
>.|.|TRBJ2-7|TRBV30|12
CAWSAAGYEQYF
TGTGCCTGGAGTGCTGCCGGGTACGAGCAGTACTTC
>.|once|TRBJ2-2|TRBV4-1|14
CASSQVLAAGELFF
TGCGCCAGCAGCCAAGTGCTAGCAGCCGGGGAGCTGTTTTTT
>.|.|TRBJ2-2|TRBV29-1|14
CSFRPPGNTGELFF
TGCAGCTTTAGACCCCCGGGGAACACCGGGGAGCTGTTTTTT
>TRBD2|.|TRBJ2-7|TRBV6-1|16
CASSRTTSGNLYEQYF
TGTGCCAGCAGCCGAACGACTAGCGGTAACCTCTACGAGCAGTACTTC
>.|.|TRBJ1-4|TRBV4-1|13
CASNNGPNEKLFF
TGCGCCAGCAACAACGGACCTAATGAAAAACTGTTTTTT
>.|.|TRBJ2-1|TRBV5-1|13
CASRPPSYNEQFF
TGCGCCAGCAGACCTCCTTCCTACAATGAGCAGTTCTTC
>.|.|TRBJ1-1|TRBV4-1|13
CASTWGGGTEAFF
TGCGCCAGCACTTGGGGGGGTGGCACTGAAGCTTTCTTT
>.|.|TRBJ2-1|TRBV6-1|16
CASSDNEPNLGHEQFF
TGTGCCAGCAGTGATAATGAACCGAACCTCGGACATGAGCAGTTCTTC